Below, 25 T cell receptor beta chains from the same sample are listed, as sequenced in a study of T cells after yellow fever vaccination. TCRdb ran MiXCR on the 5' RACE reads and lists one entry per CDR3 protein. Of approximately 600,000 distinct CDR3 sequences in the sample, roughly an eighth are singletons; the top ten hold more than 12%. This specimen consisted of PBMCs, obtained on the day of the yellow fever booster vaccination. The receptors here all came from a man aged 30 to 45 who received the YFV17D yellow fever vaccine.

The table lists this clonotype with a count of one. CDR3 nucleotide sequence: TGCGCCAGCAGCTCCAGTGGCAGAAGAAACACTGAAGCTTTCTTT. It encodes CASSSSGRRNTEAFF. This chain links TRBV5-1 with TRBJ1-1; D call uncertain. V lost 3 bases to trimming and J lost 2 bases, with 14 bases between them. Looked up from germline, CDR1 is SGHRS and CDR2 is YFSETQ. This CDR3 has 15 amino acids.

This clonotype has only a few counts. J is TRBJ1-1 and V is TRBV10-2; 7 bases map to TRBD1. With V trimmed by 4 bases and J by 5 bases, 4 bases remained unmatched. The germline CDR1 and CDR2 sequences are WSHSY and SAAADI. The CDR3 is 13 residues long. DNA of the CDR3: TGCGCCAGCAGTGTTCAGGGGGTAACTGAAGCTTTCTTT. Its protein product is CASSVQGVTEAFF.

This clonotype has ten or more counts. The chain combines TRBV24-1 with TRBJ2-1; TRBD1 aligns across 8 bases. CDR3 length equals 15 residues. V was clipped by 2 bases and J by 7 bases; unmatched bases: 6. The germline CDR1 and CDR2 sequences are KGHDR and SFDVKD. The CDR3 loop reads CATSDSGQEVNEQFF. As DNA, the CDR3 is TGTGCCACCAGTGATTCGGGACAGGAGGTTAATGAGCAGTTCTTC.

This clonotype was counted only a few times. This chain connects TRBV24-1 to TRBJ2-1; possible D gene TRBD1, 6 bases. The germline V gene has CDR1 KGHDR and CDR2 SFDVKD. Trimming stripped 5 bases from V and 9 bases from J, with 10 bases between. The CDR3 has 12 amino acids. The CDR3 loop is CATSATGIEQFF. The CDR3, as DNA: TGTGCCACCAGTGCCACAGGGATTGAGCAGTTCTTC.

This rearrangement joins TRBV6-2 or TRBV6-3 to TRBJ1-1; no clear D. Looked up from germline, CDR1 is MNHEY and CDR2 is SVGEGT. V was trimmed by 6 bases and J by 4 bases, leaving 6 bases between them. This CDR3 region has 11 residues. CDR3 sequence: CASSRITEAFF. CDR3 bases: TGTGCCAGCAGCCGCATCACTGAAGCTTTCTTT.

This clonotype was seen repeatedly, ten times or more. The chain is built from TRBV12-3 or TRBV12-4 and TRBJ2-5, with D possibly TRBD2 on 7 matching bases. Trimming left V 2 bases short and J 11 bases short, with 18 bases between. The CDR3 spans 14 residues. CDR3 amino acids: CASSLTGPRGAQYF. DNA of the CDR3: TGTGCCAGCAGTTTAACGGGGCCTCGGGGGGCTCAGTACTTC.

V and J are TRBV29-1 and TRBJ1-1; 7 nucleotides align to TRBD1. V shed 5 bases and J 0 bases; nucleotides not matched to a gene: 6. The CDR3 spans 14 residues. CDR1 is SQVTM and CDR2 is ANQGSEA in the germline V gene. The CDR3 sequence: CSVKPGQLNTEAFF. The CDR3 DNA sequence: TGCAGCGTTAAACCGGGACAGTTGAACACTGAAGCTTTCTTT.

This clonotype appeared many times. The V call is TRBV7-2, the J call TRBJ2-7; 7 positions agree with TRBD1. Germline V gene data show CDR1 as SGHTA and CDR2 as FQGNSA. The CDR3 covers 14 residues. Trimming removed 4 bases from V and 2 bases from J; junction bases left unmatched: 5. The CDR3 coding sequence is TGTGCCAGCAGCTACCCTCAGGGGGCCTACGAGCAGTACTTC. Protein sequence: CASSYPQGAYEQYF.

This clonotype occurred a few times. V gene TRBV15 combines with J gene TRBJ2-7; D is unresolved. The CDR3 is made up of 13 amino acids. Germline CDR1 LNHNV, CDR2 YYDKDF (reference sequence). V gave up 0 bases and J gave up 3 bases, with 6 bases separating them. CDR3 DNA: TGTGCCACCAGCAGAGATCTCATCTACGAGCAGTACTTC. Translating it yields CATSRDLIYEQYF. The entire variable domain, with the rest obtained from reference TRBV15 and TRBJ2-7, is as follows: DAMVIQNPRYQVTQFGKPVTLSCSQTLNHNVMYWYQQKSSQAPKLLFHYYDKDFNNEADTPDNFQSRRPNTSFCFLDIRSPGLGDTAMYLCATSRDLIYEQYFGPGTRLTVT.

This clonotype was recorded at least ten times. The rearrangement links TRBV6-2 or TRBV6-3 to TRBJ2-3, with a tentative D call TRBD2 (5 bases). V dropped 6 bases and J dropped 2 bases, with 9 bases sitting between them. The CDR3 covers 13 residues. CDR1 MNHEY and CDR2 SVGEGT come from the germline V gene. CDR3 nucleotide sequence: TGTGCCAGCAGAACGGGGAACACAGATACGCAGTATTTT. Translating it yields CASRTGNTDTQYF.

This chain's CDR3 is CASSRPTHSYEQYF. The CDR3 DNA reads as TGTGCCAGCAGCCGGCCTACCCACTCCTACGAGCAGTACTTC. V and J are TRBV6-2 or TRBV6-3 and TRBJ2-7, with no clear D. The germline V and J ends were trimmed by 6 bases and 0 bases, with 12 bases remaining between them. CDR1 MNHEY and CDR2 SVGEGT come from the germline V gene. This CDR3 has 14 amino acids.

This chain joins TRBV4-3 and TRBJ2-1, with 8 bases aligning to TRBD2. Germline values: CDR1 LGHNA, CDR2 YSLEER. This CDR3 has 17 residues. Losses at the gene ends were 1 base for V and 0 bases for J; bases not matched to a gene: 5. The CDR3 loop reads CASSQAGGRASYNEQFF. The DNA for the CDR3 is TGCGCCAGCAGCCAAGCGGGGGGGAGAGCCTCCTACAATGAGCAGTTCTTC.

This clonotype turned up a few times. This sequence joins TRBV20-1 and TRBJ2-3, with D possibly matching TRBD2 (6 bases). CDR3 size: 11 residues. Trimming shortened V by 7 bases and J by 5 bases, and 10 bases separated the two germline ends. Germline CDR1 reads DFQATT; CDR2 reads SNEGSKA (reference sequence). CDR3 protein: CSVAEGDTQYF. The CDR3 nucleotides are TGCAGTGTAGCGGAGGGAGATACGCAGTATTTT.

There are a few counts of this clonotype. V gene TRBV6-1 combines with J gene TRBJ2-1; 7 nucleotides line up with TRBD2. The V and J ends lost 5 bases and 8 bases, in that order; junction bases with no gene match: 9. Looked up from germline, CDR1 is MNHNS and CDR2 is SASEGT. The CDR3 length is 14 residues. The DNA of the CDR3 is TGTGCCAGCAGTCCAAGGGGAGGGCCGGATGAGCAGTTCTTC. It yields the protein CASSPRGGPDEQFF.

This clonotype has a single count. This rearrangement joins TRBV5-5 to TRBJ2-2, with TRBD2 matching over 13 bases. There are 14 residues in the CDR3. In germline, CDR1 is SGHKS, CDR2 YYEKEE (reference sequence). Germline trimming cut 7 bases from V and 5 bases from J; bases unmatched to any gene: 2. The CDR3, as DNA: TGTGCCAGCGGGACTAGCGGGGTTACCGGGGAGCTGTTTTTT. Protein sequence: CASGTSGVTGELFF. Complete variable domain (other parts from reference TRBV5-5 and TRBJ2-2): DAGVTQSPTHLIKTRGQQVTLRCSPISGHKSVSWYQQVLGQGPQFIFQYYEKEERGRGNFPDRFSARQFPNYSSELNVNALLLGDSALYLCASGTSGVTGELFFGEGSRLTVL.

CDR3 sequence (DNA): TGTGCCATCAGCTCCCCTCAGTTCCGAAGCTCCTACAATGAGCAGTTCTTC. It specifies CAISSPQFRSSYNEQFF. The chain combines TRBV10-3 with TRBJ2-1, with no clear D. This CDR3 comprises 17 residues. Germline loops: CDR1 ENHRY, CDR2 SYGVKD. V lost 6 bases and J 0 bases, leaving 18 bases between the germline ends.

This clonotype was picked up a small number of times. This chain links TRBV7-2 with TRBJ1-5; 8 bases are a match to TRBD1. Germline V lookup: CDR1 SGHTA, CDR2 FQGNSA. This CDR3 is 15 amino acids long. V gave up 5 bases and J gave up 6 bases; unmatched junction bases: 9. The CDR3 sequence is CASSTQGGRGQPQHF. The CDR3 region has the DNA TGTGCCAGCAGCACACAGGGGGGGCGCGGTCAGCCCCAGCATTTT.

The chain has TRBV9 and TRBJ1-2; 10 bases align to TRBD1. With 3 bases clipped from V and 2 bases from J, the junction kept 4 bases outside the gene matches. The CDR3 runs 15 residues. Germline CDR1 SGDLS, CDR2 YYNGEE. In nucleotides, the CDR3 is TGTGCCAGCAGCGACCGGGACAGGGGAAACTATGGCTACACCTTC. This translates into CASSDRDRGNYGYTF.

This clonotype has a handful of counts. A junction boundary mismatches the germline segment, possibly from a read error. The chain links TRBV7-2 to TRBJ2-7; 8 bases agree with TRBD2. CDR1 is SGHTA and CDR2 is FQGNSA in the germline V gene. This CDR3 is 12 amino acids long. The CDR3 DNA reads TGTGCCAGCAGCTTAGCAGCCGGGACTAGTGACTTC. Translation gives CASSLAAGTSDF.

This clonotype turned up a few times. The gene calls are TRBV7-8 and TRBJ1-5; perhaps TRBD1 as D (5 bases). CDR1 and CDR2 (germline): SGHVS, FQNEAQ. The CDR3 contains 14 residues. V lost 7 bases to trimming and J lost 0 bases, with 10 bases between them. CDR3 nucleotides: TGTGCCAGCACTCTGGGGCTTAGCAATCAGCCCCAGCATTTT. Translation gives CASTLGLSNQPQHF.

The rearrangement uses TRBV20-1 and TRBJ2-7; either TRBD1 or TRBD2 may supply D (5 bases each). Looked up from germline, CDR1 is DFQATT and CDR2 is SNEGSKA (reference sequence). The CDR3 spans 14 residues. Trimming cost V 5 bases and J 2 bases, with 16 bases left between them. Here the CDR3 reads CSASAGTATYEQYF. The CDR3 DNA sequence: TGCAGTGCTTCCGCCGGGACGGCTACCTACGAGCAGTACTTC.

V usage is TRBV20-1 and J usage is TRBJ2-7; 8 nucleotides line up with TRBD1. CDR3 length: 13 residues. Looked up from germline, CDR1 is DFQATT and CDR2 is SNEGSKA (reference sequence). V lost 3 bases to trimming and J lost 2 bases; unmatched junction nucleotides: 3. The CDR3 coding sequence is TGCAGTGCTAGTGTGGGACAGGCCTACGAGCAGTACTTC. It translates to CSASVGQAYEQYF.

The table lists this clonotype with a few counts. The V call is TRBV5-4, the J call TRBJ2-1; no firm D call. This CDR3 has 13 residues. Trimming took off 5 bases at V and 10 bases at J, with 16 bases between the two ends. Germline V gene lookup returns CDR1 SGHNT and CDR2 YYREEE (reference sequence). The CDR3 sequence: CASRPTDRLEQFF. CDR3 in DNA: TGTGCCAGCAGGCCTACCGACCGCTTGGAGCAGTTCTTC.

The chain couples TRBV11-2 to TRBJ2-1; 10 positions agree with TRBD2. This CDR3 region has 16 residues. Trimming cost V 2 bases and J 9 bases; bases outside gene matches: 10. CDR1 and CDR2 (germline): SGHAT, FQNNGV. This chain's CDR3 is CASSLRTSGTLAEQFF. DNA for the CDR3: TGTGCCAGCAGCTTAAGGACTAGCGGCACTTTGGCTGAGCAGTTCTTC.

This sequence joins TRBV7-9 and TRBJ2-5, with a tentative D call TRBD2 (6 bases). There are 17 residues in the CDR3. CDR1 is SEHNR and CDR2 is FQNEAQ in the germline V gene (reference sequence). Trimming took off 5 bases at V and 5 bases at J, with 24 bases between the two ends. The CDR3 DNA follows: TGTGCCAGCAGCCTTTCGCGGGATAACAGGCGATCGGAGACCCAGTACTTC. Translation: CASSLSRDNRRSETQYF.